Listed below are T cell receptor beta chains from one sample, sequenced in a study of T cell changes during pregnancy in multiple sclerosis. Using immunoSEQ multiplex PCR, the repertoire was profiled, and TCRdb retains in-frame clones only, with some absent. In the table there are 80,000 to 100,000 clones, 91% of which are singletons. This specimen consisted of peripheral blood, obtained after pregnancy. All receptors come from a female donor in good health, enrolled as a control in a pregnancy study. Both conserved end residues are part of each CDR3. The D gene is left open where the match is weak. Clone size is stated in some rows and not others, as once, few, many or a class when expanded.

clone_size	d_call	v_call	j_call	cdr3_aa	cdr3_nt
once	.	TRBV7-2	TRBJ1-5	CASTDTNSNQPQHF	TGTGCCAGCACTGACACCAATAGCAATCAGCCCCAGCATTTT
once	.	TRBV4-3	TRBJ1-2	CASSQRLDRDYGYTF	TGCGCCAGCAGCCAGCGCCTAGACCGTGACTATGGCTACACCTTC
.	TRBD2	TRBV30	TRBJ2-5	CAWSPRRGVAGDQETQYF	TGTGCCTGGAGTCCGAGGAGGGGCGTAGCGGGGGATCAAGAGACCCAGTACTTC
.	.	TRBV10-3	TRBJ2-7	CAISEVSEEQYF	TGTGCCATCAGTGAGGTCTCTGAGGAGCAGTACTTC
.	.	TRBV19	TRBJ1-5	CASSSTVSNQPQHF	TGTGCCAGTAGTTCGACAGTTAGCAATCAGCCCCAGCATTTT
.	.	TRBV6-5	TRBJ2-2	CASSGDGELFF	TGTGCCAGCTCCGGGGACGGGGAGCTGTTTTTT
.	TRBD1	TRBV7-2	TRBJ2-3	CASSPGTGAFTDTQYF	TGTGCCAGCAGCCCAGGGACAGGGGCCTTCACAGATACGCAGTATTTT
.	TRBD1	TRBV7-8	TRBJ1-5	CASSKQGEEPQHF	TGTGCCAGCAGCAAACAGGGGGAGGAGCCCCAGCATTTT
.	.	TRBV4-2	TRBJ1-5	CASSQGVREPQHF	TGTGCCAGCAGCCAAGGAGTGAGGGAGCCCCAGCATTTT
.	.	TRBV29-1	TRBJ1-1	CSVEVQMNTEAFF	TGCAGCGTTGAGGTCCAGATGAACACTGAAGCTTTCTTT
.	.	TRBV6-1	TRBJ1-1	CASTLGVTEAFF	TGTGCCAGCACCCTAGGGGTCACTGAAGCTTTCTTT
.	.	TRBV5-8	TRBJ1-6	CASSVREGNYNSPLHF	TGTGCCAGCAGCGTGAGGGAGGGGAACTATAATTCACCCCTCCACTTT
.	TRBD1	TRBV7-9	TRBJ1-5	CASSSGQGPNSNQPQHF	TGTGCCAGCAGCTCCGGACAGGGGCCGAATAGCAATCAGCCCCAGCATTTT
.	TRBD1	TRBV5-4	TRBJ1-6	CASSFAGTGGGSPLHF	TGTGCCAGCAGCTTTGCAGGGACAGGGGGAGGTTCACCCCTCCACTTT
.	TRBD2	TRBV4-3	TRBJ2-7	CASSQDAGGSAYEQYF	TGCGCCAGCAGCCAAGATGCGGGGGGCTCAGCCTACGAGCAGTACTTC
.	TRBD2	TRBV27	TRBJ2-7	CASSFGIAGGLYEQYF	TGTGCCAGCAGTTTCGGAATAGCGGGGGGGCTCTACGAGCAGTACTTC
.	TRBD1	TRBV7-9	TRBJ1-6	CASSSTGANSPLHF	TGTGCCAGCAGCTCGACAGGGGCAAATTCACCCCTCCACTTT
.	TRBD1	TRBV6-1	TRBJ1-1	CASMDRGWVEAFF	TGTGCCAGCATGGACAGGGGATGGGTTGAAGCTTTCTTT
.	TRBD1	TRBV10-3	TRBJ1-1	CAISGGGGDDTEAFF	TGTGCCATCAGTGGAGGAGGGGGCGATGACACTGAAGCTTTCTTT
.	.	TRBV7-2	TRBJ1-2	CASSFVFYGYTF	TGTGCCAGCAGCTTCGTTTTCTATGGCTACACCTTC
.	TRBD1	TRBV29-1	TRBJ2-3	CSAPGQGYDTQYF	TGCAGCGCTCCGGGACAGGGCTACGATACGCAGTATTTT
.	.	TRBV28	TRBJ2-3	CASSWERADTQYF	TGTGCCAGCAGTTGGGAGCGGGCAGATACGCAGTATTTT
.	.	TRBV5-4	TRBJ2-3	CASSLAGVDTQYF	TGTGCCAGCAGCTTGGCCGGGGTTGATACGCAGTATTTT
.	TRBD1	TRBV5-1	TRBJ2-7	CASSPGQGKVHEQYF	TGCGCCAGCAGCCCTGGACAGGGGAAAGTCCACGAGCAGTACTTC
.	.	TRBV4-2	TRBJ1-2	CASSQARDRSNYGYTF	TGTGCCAGCAGCCAAGCGCGGGACCGTTCCAACTATGGCTACACCTTC
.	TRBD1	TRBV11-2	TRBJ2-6	CASSPDRVAGANVLTF	TGTGCCAGCAGCCCCGACAGGGTAGCTGGGGCCAACGTCCTGACTTTC
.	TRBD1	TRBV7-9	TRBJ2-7	CASSLGGTGNFGQYF	TGTGCCAGCAGCTTAGGCGGGACAGGGAATTTTGGGCAGTACTTC
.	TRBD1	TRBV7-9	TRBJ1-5	CASSRMTGASNQPQHF	TGTGCCAGCAGTCGTATGACAGGGGCGTCCAATCAGCCCCAGCATTTT
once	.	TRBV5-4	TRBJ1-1	CASSWPGEGPTEAFF	TGTGCCAGCAGCTGGCCGGGGGAGGGGCCCACTGAAGCTTTCTTT
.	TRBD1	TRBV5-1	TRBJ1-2	CASSSGQGYGYTF	TGCGCCAGCAGCTCGGGACAGGGTTATGGCTACACCTTC
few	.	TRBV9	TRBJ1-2	CASSVRQVPKYGYTF	TGTGCCAGCAGCGTCAGACAGGTCCCTAAGTATGGCTACACCTTC